This is a list of T cell receptor beta chains from one sample in a study of T cells in Graves' hyperthyroidism and ophthalmopathy. A single record per CDR3 protein comes from TCRdb applying MiXCR to the multiplex PCR reads. The top ten hold around 32% of the sample, which has around 760,000 distinct CDR3 sequences, over 35% seen once. Input material: blood. Source of these receptors: a woman aged 40 to 55 with Graves' hyperthyroidism. Both conserved end residues are trimmed from each CDR3.

v_call	j_call	cdr3_aa
TRBV4-3	TRBJ1-3	ASSHGASGQGPGNTIY
TRBV4-3	TRBJ2-7	ASSLGREAFYEQY
TRBV7-9	TRBJ1-4	ASSLAGTNNEKLF
TRBV24-1	TRBJ1-5	ATSERETQH
TRBV7-9	TRBJ1-1	ASSYPPTPMNTEAF
TRBV4-2	TRBJ1-1	ASSQESGGVVTEAF
TRBV5-5	TRBJ1-6	ASSSRERNSPLH
TRBV9	TRBJ1-2	ASSSTGLPQPYGYT
TRBV10-3	TRBJ1-2	AISEKVDRGTYGYT
TRBV6-1	TRBJ1-4	ASSERNTEKLF
TRBV19	TRBJ2-7	ASSIGGTPKGETYEQY